Given below is one T cell receptor beta chain in context. The antigen remains unidentified. These data belong to a study of cytomegalovirus exposure and HLA in healthy donors. Study results and caveats: Later analysis found that TCR beta chains associated with HLA were more clonally expanded than other, equally common chains.

Researchers ran the PCR with 60 Vbeta and 13 Jbeta primers. Profiling relied on immunoSEQ multiplex PCR, and the TCRdb table lists in-frame clones only, not all of them. The repertoire consists of approximately 170,000 clones, with around four fifths occurring once and the leading ten covering more than 1%. J was trimmed by 9 bases and V by 1 base; bases with no gene match: 10. The length of the CDR3 is 16 residues. Germline values: CDR1 LGHNA, CDR2 YNFKEQ. The sample taken for sequencing was PBMCs. The J gene is TRBJ2-1, the V gene TRBV4-2; 9 bases are a match to TRBD2. This receptor was taken from a boy younger than 10 in good health and CMV-seronegative. Written as DNA, the CDR3 is TGTGCCAGCAGCCAAGTTGTTGCGGGGGGGCCCTCTGAGCAGTTCTTC. Residues: CASSQVVAGGPSEQFF.